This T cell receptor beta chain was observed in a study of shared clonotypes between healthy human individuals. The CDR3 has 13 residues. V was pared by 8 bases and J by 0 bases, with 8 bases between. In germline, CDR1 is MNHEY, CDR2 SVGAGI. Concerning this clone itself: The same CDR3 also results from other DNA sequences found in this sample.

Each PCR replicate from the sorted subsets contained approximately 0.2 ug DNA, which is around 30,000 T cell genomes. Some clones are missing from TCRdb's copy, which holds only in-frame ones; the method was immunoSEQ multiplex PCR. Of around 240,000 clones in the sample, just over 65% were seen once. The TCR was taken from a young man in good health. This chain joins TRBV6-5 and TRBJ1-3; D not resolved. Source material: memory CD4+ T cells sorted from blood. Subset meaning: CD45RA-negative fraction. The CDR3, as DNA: TGTGCCAGCTCCCGCAGCTCTGGAAACACCATATATTTT. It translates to CASSRSSGNTIYF.